The following is a T cell receptor beta chain sequence with its context. The CDR3 totals 15 residues. Germline V CDR1 and CDR2: SGHRS, YFSETQ. Trimming shortened V by 0 bases and J by 0 bases, and 9 bases separated the two germline ends. The sample is drawn from a study of blood T cell repertoires in COVID-19. For the study at large: Spain, Italy and the United States supplied samples that represented acute and convalescent COVID-19.

Measured with immunoSEQ multiplex PCR; TCRdb has only the in-frame clones, and not every one. The sample includes roughly 390,000 clones, roughly 85% seen only once; the top ten take around 3.4%. This receptor was obtained from a woman under 30 with acute or convalescent COVID-19. The V and J genes are TRBV5-1 and TRBJ1-1; the D is unclear. Specimen: peripheral blood. This chain's CDR3 is CASSLEGGMNTEAFF. For the CDR3, the DNA is TGCGCCAGCAGCTTGGAGGGAGGAATGAACACTGAAGCTTTCTTT.